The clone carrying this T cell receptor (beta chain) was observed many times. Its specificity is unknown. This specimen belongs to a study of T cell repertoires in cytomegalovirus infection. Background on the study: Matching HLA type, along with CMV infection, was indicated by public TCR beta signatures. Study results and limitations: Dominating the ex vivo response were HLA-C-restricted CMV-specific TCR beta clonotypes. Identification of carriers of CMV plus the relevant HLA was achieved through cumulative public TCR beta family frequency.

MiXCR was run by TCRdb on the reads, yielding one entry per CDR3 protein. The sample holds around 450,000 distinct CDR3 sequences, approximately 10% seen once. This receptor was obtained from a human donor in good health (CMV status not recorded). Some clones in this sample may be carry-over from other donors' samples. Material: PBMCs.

This chain's CDR3 is CASSLRGNRGNNQPQHF. The CDR3 DNA reads TGTGCCAGCAGTTTACGCGGGAACAGGGGAAACAATCAGCCCCAGCATTTT. The V gene is TRBV12-3 or TRBV12-4, the J gene TRBJ1-5; 7 bases line up with TRBD1. Losses at the gene ends were 2 bases for V and 3 bases for J; bases not matched to a gene: 10. The length of the CDR3 is 17 residues.